The clone carrying this TCR beta chain was counted between two and nine times. Its antigen is not identified. The data belong to a study of T cell repertoires in cytomegalovirus infection. Across the study: The authors used CMV epitopes that were HLA-C-restricted (recently identified) and HLA-B-restricted (well studied). Through public TCR beta signatures, both CMV infection and matching HLA type were indicated.

TCRdb redid the calling of the reads with MiXCR, one entry per CDR3 protein. This sample has around 540,000 distinct CDR3 sequences, with about 33% found just once. Germline V lookup: CDR1 SGHDT, CDR2 YYEEEE. CDR3 length: 16 residues. V trimming: 1 base; J trimming: 1 base; junction bases outside the gene matches: 8. V gene TRBV5-6 combines with J gene TRBJ2-7; 7 bases line up with TRBD1. The receptor comes from a human donor in good health (CMV status not recorded). Some clones in this sample may be carry-over from other donors' samples. The sample consisted of cultured PBMCs, taken from culture after CMV antigen stimulation. The CDR3 sequence: CASSLMRGRISYEQYV. The CDR3 nucleotides read TGTGCCAGCAGCTTGATGAGGGGGCGGATATCCTACGAGCAGTACGTC.